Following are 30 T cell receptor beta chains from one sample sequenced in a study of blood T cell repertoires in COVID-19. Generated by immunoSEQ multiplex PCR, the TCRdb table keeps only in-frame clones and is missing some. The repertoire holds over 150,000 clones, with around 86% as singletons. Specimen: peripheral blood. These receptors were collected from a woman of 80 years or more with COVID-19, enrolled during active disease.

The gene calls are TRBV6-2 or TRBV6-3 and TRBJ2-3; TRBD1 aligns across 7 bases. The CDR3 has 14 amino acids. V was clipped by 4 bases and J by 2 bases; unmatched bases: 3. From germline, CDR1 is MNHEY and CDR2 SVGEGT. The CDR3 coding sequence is TGTGCCAGCAGTTTGGGACAGCACACAGATACGCAGTATTTT. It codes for CASSLGQHTDTQYF.

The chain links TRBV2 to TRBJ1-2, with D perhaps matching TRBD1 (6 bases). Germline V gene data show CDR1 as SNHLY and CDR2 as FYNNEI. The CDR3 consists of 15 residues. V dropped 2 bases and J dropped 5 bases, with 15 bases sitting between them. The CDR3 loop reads CASSEKKGGIYGYTF. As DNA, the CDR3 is TGTGCCAGCAGTGAAAAGAAGGGGGGGATTTATGGCTACACCTTC.

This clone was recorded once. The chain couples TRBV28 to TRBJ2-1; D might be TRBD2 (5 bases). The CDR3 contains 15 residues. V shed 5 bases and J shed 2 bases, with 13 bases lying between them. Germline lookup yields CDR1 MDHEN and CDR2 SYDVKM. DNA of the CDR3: TGTGCCAGCAGTCCCCGAGGGCAGGCCTACAATGAGCAGTTCTTC. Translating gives CASSPRGQAYNEQFF.

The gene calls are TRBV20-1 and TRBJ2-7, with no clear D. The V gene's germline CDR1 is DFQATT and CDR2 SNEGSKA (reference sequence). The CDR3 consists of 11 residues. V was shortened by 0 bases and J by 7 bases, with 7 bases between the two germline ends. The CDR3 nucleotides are TGCAGTGCTAGAGACCCGGGTGAGCAGTACTTC. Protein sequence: CSARDPGEQYF.

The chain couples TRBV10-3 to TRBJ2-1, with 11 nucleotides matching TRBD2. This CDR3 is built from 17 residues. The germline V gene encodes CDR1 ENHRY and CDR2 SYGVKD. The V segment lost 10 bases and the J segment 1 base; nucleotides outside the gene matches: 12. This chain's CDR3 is CATRGSGREVSYNEQFF. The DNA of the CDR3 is TGTGCCACCAGGGGTAGCGGGAGGGAGGTATCCTACAATGAGCAGTTCTTC.

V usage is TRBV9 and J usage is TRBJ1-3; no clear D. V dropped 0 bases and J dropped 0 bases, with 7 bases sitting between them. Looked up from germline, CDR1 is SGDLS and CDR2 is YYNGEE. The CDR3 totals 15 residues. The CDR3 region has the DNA TGTGCCAGCAGCGTAGTGGCAGGCTCTGGAAACACCATATATTTT. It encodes CASSVVAGSGNTIYF.

The CDR3 spells CASSPRPLGQTTYNEQFF. DNA for the CDR3: TGTGCCAGCAGCCCACGGCCCCTTGGACAGACAACTTACAATGAGCAGTTCTTC. The V gene is TRBV7-3, the J gene TRBJ2-1, with a tentative D call TRBD1 (6 bases). Germline lookup yields CDR1 SGHTA and CDR2 FQGTGA. The V end was cut by 5 bases, the J end by 4 bases, with 24 bases between. The CDR3 sequence is 18 residues long.

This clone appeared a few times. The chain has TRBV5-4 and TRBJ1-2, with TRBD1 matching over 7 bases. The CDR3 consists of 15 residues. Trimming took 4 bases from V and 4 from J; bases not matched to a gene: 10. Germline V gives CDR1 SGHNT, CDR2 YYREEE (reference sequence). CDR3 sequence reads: CASSPGQGVSYGYTF. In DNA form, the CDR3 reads TGTGCCAGCAGCCCTGGGCAGGGGGTTAGCTATGGCTACACCTTC. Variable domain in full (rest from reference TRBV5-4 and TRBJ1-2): ETGVTQSPTHLIKTRGQQVTLRCSSQSGHNTVSWYQQALGQGPQFIFQYYREEENGRGNFPPRFSGLQFPNYSSELNVNALELDDSALYLCASSPGQGVSYGYTFGSGTRLTVV.

CDR3 sequence reads: CASKSDSPNYGYTF. DNA for the CDR3: TGTGCCAGCAAATCCGACAGTCCTAACTATGGCTACACCTTC. The chain carries TRBV2 and TRBJ1-2, with D possibly matching TRBD1 (5 bases). Germline V CDR1 and CDR2: SNHLY, FYNNEI. Trimming stripped 7 bases from V and 0 bases from J, with 12 bases between. The CDR3 has 14 residues.

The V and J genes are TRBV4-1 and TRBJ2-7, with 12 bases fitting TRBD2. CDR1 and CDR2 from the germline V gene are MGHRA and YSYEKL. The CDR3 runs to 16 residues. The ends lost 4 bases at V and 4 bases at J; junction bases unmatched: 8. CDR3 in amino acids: CASSPRTSGIVYEQYF. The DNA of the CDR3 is TGCGCCAGCAGCCCACGGACTAGCGGGATCGTTTACGAGCAGTACTTC.

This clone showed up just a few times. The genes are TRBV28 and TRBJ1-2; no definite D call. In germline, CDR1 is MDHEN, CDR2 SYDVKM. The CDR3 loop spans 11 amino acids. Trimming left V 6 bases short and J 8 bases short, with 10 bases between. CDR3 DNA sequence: TGTGCCAGCAGCTCCATCGGGGGCTACACCTTC. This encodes CASSSIGGYTF.

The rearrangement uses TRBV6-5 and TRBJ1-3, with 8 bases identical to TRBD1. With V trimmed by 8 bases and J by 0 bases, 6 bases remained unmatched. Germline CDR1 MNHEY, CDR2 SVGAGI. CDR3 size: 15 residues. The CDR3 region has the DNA TGTGCCAGCTGGGAAACAGGGGGCTCTGGAAACACCATATATTTT. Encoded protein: CASWETGGSGNTIYF.

CDR3 amino acids: CASSLGRGPYNEQFF. The CDR3 coding sequence is TGTGCCAGCAGCTTGGGCAGGGGGCCTTACAATGAGCAGTTCTTC. The chain uses TRBV7-9 and TRBJ2-1; 8 bases align to TRBD1. Germline CDR1 SEHNR, CDR2 FQNEAQ (reference sequence). Losses at the gene ends were 3 bases for V and 4 bases for J; bases not matched to a gene: 5. The CDR3 covers 15 residues.

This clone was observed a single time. The DNA of the CDR3 is TGTGCCAGCAGGCTATCGACTAGTCGGGCCAAAAACATTCAGTACTTC. Its protein product is CASRLSTSRAKNIQYF. This sequence joins TRBV2 and TRBJ2-4; the D gene is possibly TRBD2 (6 bases). The CDR3 runs to 16 residues. Germline V gene data show CDR1 as SNHLY and CDR2 as FYNNEI. V shed 6 bases and J shed 1 base, with 16 bases lying between them. Filled out from reference TRBV2 and TRBJ2-4, the complete variable domain reads EPEVTQTPSHQVTQMGQEVILRCVPISNHLYFYWYRQILGQKVEFLVSFYNNEISEKSEIFDDQFSVERPDGSNFTLKIRSTKLEDSAMYFCASRLSTSRAKNIQYFGAGTRLSVL.

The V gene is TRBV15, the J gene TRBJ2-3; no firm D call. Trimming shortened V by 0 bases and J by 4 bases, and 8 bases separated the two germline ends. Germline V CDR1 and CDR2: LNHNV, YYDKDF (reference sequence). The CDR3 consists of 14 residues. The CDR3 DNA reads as TGTGCCACCAGCAGAGATTTATTTTCAGATACGCAGTATTTT. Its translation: CATSRDLFSDTQYF.

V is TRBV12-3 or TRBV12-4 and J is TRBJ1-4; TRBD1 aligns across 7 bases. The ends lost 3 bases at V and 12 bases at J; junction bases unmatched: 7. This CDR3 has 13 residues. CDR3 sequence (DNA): TGTGCCAGCAGTTTGGGACAGACCGCGGAACTGTTTTTT. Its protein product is CASSLGQTAELFF.

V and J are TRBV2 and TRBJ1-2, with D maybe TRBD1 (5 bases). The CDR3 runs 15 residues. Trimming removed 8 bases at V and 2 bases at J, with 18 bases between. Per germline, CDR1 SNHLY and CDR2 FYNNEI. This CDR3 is CASPRGEGLNYGYTF. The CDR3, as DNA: TGTGCCAGCCCCAGAGGGGAGGGACTGAACTATGGCTACACCTTC. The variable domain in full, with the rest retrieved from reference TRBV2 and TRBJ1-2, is EPEVTQTPSHQVTQMGQEVILRCVPISNHLYFYWYRQILGQKVEFLVSFYNNEISEKSEIFDDQFSVERPDGSNFTLKIRSTKLEDSAMYFCASPRGEGLNYGYTFGSGTRLTVV.

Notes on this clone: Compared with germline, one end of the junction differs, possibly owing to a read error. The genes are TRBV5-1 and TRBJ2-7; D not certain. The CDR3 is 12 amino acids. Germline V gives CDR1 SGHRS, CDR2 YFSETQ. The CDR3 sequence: CASSEFSDEQYF. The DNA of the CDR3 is TGCGCCAGCAGCGAGTTCTCCGACGAGCAGTACTTC.

This CDR3 reads CASSATGINTGELFF. The CDR3 DNA sequence: TGTGCCAGCTCAGCGACAGGGATTAATACCGGGGAGCTGTTTTTT. The chain recombines TRBV18 with TRBJ2-2, with 7 bases identical to TRBD1. Trimming removed 5 bases from V and 5 bases from J; junction bases left unmatched: 8. Per the germline V gene, CDR1 is KGHSH and CDR2 is LQKENI. The CDR3 covers 15 residues.

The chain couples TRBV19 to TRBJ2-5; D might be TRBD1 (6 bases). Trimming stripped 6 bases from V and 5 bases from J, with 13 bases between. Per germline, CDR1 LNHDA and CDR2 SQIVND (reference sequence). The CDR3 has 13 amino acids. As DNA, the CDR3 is TGTGCCAGTAGCAGGGGCGCGGAGGAGACCCAGTACTTC. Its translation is CASSRGAEETQYF.

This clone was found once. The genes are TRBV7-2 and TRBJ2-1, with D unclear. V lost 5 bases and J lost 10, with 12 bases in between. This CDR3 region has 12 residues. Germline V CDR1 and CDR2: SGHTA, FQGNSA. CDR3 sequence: CASSVGATEQFF. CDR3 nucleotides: TGTGCCAGCAGCGTAGGAGCCACCGAGCAGTTCTTC. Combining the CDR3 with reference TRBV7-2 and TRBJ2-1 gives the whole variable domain GAGVSQSPSNKVTEKGKDVELRCDPISGHTALYWYRQSLGQGLEFLIYFQGNSAPDKSGLPSDRFSAERTGGSVSTLTIQRTQQEDSAVYLCASSVGATEQFFGPGTRLTVL.

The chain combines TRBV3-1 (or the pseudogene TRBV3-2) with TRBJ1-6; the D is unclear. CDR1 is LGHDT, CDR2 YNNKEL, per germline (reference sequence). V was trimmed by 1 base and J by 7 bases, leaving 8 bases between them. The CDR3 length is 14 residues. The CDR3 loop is CASSQVAGNSPLHF. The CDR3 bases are TGTGCCAGCAGCCAAGTCGCGGGAAATTCACCCCTCCACTTT.

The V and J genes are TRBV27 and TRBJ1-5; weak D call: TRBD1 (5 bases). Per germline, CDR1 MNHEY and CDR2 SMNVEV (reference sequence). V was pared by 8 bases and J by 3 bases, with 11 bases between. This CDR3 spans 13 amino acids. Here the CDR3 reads CASRGQPNQPQHF. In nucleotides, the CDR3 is TGTGCCAGCCGTGGACAACCCAATCAGCCCCAGCATTTT.

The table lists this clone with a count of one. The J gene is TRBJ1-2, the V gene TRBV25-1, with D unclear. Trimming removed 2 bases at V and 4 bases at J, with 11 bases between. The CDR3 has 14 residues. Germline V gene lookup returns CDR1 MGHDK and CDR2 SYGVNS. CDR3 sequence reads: CASSEPGISYGYTF. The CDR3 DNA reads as TGTGCCAGCAGTGAACCCGGGATAAGCTATGGCTACACCTTC.

The CDR3 protein is CASSFSTGAVDTQYF. The CDR3 DNA reads TGTGCCAGCAGTTTTTCGACAGGGGCCGTAGATACGCAGTATTTT. The chain recombines TRBV27 with TRBJ2-3, with TRBD1 identical over 8 bases. The CDR3 extends over 15 amino acids. The junction had 7 bases not matched to a gene; V was cut back by 3 bases and J by 5 bases. Per germline, CDR1 MNHEY and CDR2 SMNVEV (reference sequence).

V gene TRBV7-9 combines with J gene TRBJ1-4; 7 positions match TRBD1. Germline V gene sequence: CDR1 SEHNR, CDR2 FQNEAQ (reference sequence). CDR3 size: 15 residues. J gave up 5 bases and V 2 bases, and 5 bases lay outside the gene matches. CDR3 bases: TGTGCCAGCAGCTTAACGACAGGGTGGAATGAAAAACTGTTTTTT. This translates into CASSLTTGWNEKLFF.

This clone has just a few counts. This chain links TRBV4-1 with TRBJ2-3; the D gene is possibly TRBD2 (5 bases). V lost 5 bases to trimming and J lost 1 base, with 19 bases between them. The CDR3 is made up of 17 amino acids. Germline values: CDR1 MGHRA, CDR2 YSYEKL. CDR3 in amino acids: CASSKGVSGSGTDTQYF. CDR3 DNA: TGCGCCAGCAGCAAGGGTGTCTCGGGAAGCGGCACAGATACGCAGTATTTT.

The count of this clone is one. For the CDR3, the DNA is TGTGCCAGCAGCCCTACCGGGACAGGGTCCTACGAGCAGTACTTC. Amino acid sequence: CASSPTGTGSYEQYF. The chain is built from TRBV9 and TRBJ2-7; 9 bases map to TRBD1. This CDR3 is built from 15 residues. The V and J ends lost 4 bases and 1 base, in that order; junction bases with no gene match: 6. CDR1 and CDR2 from the germline V gene are SGDLS and YYNGEE.

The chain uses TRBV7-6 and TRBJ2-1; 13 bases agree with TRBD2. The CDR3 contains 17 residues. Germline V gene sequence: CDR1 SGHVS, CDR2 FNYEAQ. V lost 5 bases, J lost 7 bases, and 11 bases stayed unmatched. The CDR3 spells CASSHRTSGSLTNEQFF. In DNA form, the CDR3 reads TGTGCCAGCAGCCACCGGACTAGCGGGAGTCTCACTAATGAGCAGTTCTTC.

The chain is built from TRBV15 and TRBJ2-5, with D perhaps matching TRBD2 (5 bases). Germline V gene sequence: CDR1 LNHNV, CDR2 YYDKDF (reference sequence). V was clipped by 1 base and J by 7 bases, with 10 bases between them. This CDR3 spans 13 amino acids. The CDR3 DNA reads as TGTGCCACCAGCAGAGGCGCGGGCGGGACCCAGTACTTC. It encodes CATSRGAGGTQYF. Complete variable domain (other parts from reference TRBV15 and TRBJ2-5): DAMVIQNPRYQVTQFGKPVTLSCSQTLNHNVMYWYQQKSSQAPKLLFHYYDKDFNNEADTPDNFQSRRPNTSFCFLDIRSPGLGDTAMYLCATSRGAGGTQYFGPGTRLLVL.